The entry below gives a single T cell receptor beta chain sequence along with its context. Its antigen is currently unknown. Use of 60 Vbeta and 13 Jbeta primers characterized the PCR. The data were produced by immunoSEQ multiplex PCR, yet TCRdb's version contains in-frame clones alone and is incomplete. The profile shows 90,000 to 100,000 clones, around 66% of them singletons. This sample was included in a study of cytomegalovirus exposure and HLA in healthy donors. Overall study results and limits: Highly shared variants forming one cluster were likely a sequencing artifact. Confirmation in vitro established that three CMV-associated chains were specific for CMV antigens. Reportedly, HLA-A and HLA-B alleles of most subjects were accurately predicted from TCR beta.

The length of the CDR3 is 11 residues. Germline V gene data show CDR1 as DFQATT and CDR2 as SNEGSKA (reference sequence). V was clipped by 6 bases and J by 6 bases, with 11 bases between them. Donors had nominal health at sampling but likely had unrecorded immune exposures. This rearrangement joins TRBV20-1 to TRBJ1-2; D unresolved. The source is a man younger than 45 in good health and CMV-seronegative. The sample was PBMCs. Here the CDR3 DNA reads TGCAGTGCCTTCGGGGAGAATGGCTACACCTTC. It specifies CSAFGENGYTF.